This T cell receptor (beta chain) was observed in a study of blood T cell repertoires in COVID-19. Study-wide context: Both acute and convalescent COVID-19 samples were obtained from the United States, Italy and Spain.

Per the authors' pipeline: Reference gene primer amplification gave nucleated cell count estimates. The protocol was immunoSEQ multiplex PCR, while the TCRdb copy is restricted to in-frame clones and leaves out a portion. V and J calls plus clone size are reproduced from that table; the DNA served to infer D and trimming. The sample shows approximately 380,000 clones, 85% of them seen only once. In germline, CDR1 is SGDLS, CDR2 YYNGEE. With 2 bases removed from V and 1 base from J, the gap between germline ends came to 9 bases. The CDR3 covers 14 residues. The V call is TRBV9, the J call TRBJ2-5, with D tentatively TRBD2 (6 bases). This receptor was obtained from a woman between 18 and 29 years old with acute or convalescent COVID-19. Material: peripheral blood. The CDR3 loop reads CASSVGLTQETQYF. The CDR3 bases are TGTGCCAGCAGCGTCGGACTAACCCAAGAGACCCAGTACTTC.